Shown below are 22 T cell receptor beta chains from a single sample sequenced in a study of monozygotic twins with inflammatory bowel disease. From the 5' RACE reads, TCRdb lists one entry per CDR3 protein and no DNA. The sample features about 330,000 distinct CDR3 sequences, with 2% to 2.5% in its top ten. The material sequenced was blood. The receptors were sampled from a human donor with ulcerative colitis or Crohn's disease, or a healthy co-twin of an affected twin (not recorded which).

The chain carries TRBV20-1 and TRBJ2-7; the D gene TCRdb calls, TRBD2, cannot be checked with no DNA. This CDR3 comprises 13 residues. The germline V gene encodes CDR1 DFQATT and CDR2 SNEGSKA (reference sequence). The chain's CDR3 is CSALSGGMNEQYF.

The gene calls are TRBV20-1 and TRBJ2-3; the TCRdb D gene call, TRBD2, has no DNA to confirm it. CDR1 and CDR2 from the germline V gene are DFQATT and SNEGSKA (reference sequence). The CDR3 runs 16 residues. The CDR3 reads CSAIGTSGVLADTQYF.

The chain is built from TRBV11-2 and TRBJ2-5; TCRdb gives TRBD2 as the D gene, but with no DNA this cannot be confirmed. The CDR3 consists of 18 residues. The germline V gene has CDR1 SGHAT and CDR2 FQNNGV. The CDR3 protein is CASSRPLGLAGGTETQYF. The whole variable domain, remainder taken from reference TRBV11-2 and TRBJ2-5, is EAGVAQSPRYKIIEKRQSVAFWCNPISGHATLYWYQQILGQGPKLLIQFQNNGVVDDSQLPKDRFSAERLKGVDSTLKIQPAKLEDSAVYLCASSRPLGLAGGTETQYFGPGTRLLVL.

This chain joins TRBV3-1 and TRBJ1-2; absent DNA, TCRdb's TRBD1 call cannot be checked. CDR1 is LGHDT, CDR2 YNNKEL, per germline (reference sequence). The CDR3 length is 15 residues. The CDR3 is CASSPLIQGLNGYTF.

The rearrangement joins TRBV4-1 to TRBJ1-1; checking the TCRdb D call of TRBD1 is not possible without DNA. The CDR3 sequence is 14 residues long. CDR1 is MGHRA, CDR2 YSYEKL, per germline. The CDR3 here is CASSQDRASAEAFF.

J is TRBJ2-7 and V is TRBV6-5; the D call of TRBD1 rests on TCRdb alone, since no DNA is present to check it. Germline V gene lookup returns CDR1 MNHEY and CDR2 SVGAGI. This CDR3 region has 16 residues. Here the CDR3 reads CASSSSSGTGTYEQYF.

The genes are TRBV19 and TRBJ2-2; absent DNA, TCRdb's TRBD1 call cannot be checked. There are 14 residues in the CDR3. Germline V gene lookup returns CDR1 LNHDA and CDR2 SQIVND (reference sequence). CDR3: CASSTGTANGELFF. The whole variable domain, remainder taken from reference TRBV19 and TRBJ2-2, is DGGITQSPKYLFRKEGQNVTLSCEQNLNHDAMYWYRQDPGQGLRLIYYSQIVNDFQKGDIAEGYSVSREKKESFPLTVTSAQKNPTAFYLCASSTGTANGELFFGEGSRLTVL.

This rearrangement joins TRBV20-1 to TRBJ1-1; TCRdb designates TRBD1, a call that cannot be tested without DNA. The CDR3 is made up of 14 amino acids. The V gene's germline CDR1 is DFQATT and CDR2 SNEGSKA (reference sequence). The chain's CDR3 is CSASRGGVDTEAFF.

The genes are TRBV27 and TRBJ2-3; TCRdb outputs TRBD2, but without DNA this stays unchecked. This CDR3 is 16 amino acids long. Germline CDR1 reads MNHEY; CDR2 reads SMNVEV (reference sequence). CDR3 in amino acids: CASSPTPGTPTDTLYF.

The J gene is TRBJ1-2, the V gene TRBV4-1. The germline gives CDR1 MGHRA, CDR2 YSYEKL. The CDR3 is made up of 15 amino acids. The CDR3 here is CASSQGGNLRYGYTF.

The chain combines TRBV4-3 with TRBJ2-3; without DNA, the TCRdb call of TRBD1 cannot be checked. Germline V gene data show CDR1 as LGHNA and CDR2 as YSLEER. CDR3 length: 15 residues. This chain's CDR3 is CASSQEGVPTDTQYF.

This chain connects TRBV7-9 to TRBJ2-4; lacking DNA, the TRBD1 call made by TCRdb goes unchecked. This CDR3 spans 14 amino acids. Germline V gene data show CDR1 as SEHNR and CDR2 as FQNEAQ (reference sequence). CDR3 sequence: CASSLSDSLNIQYF.

This chain links TRBV5-1 with TRBJ2-1; TCRdb proposes TRBD2, but this gene call is untestable without DNA. The CDR3 totals 14 residues. Germline CDR1 is SGHRS and CDR2 is YFSETQ. The CDR3 spells CASRGREVINEQFF.

The chain couples TRBV5-1 to TRBJ2-7; TCRdb outputs TRBD1, but without DNA this stays unchecked. Looked up from germline, CDR1 is SGHRS and CDR2 is YFSETQ. This CDR3 has 13 amino acids. The CDR3 here is CASSSLTGSEQYF.

J is TRBJ1-1 and V is TRBV20-1. The CDR3 sequence is 13 residues long. The germline V gene has CDR1 DFQATT and CDR2 SNEGSKA (reference sequence). The CDR3 sequence: CSANRDRNTEAFF.

The rearrangement joins TRBV7-9 to TRBJ2-1; the TRBD1 assignment by TCRdb is unverifiable without DNA. The germline V gene encodes CDR1 SEHNR and CDR2 FQNEAQ (reference sequence). The CDR3 is made up of 16 amino acids. CDR3 loop: CATSIYPGQGMSEQFF.

The V call is TRBV11-2, the J call TRBJ2-7. The CDR3 totals 16 residues. Per germline, CDR1 SGHAT and CDR2 FQNNGV. This CDR3 reads CASSLPYALQTYEQYF. Full variable domain (rest looked up from reference TRBV11-2 and TRBJ2-7): EAGVAQSPRYKIIEKRQSVAFWCNPISGHATLYWYQQILGQGPKLLIQFQNNGVVDDSQLPKDRFSAERLKGVDSTLKIQPAKLEDSAVYLCASSLPYALQTYEQYFGPGTRLTVT.

The chain carries TRBV13 and TRBJ2-1; TCRdb picks TRBD1, but there is no DNA to check that call. Germline-derived CDR1 and CDR2 are PRHDT and FYEKMQ (reference sequence). There are 13 residues in the CDR3. The CDR3 sequence: CASSLQWGGEQFF.

The chain links TRBV6-5 to TRBJ1-2. Germline lookup yields CDR1 MNHEY and CDR2 SVGAGI. The CDR3 consists of 12 residues. The CDR3 is CACRGTNYGYTF.

This rearrangement joins TRBV27 to TRBJ1-1. The germline gives CDR1 MNHEY, CDR2 SMNVEV (reference sequence). This CDR3 is 14 amino acids long. The CDR3 spells CASRISTAWTEAFF.

The chain recombines TRBV7-9 with TRBJ1-5. The CDR3 sequence is 13 residues long. The germline CDR1 and CDR2 sequences are SEHNR and FQNEAQ (reference sequence). Here the CDR3 reads CASSLAGGRTQHF. The full variable domain, completed using reference TRBV7-9 and TRBJ1-5, is DTGVSQNPRHKITKRGQNVTFRCDPISEHNRLYWYRQTLGQGPEFLTYFQNEAQLEKSRLLSDRFSAERPKGSFSTLEIQRTEQGDSAMYLCASSLAGGRTQHFGDGTRLSIL.

J is TRBJ1-1 and V is TRBV27; TCRdb returns TRBD1, unconfirmable since there is no DNA. In germline, CDR1 is MNHEY, CDR2 SMNVEV (reference sequence). The CDR3 length is 15 residues. This CDR3 is CASSSRGRVDTEAFF.